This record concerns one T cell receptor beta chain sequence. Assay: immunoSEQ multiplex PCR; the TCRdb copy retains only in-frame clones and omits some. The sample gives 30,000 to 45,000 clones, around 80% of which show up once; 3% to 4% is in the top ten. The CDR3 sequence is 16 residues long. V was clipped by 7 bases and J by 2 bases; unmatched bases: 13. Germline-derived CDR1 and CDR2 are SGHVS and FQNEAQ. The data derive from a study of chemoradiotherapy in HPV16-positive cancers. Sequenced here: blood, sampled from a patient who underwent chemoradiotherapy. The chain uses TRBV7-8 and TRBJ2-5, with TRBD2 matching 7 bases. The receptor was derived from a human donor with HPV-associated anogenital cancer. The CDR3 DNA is TGTGCCAGCACCATAGGGATGCTAGCGGATCAAGAGACCCAGTACTTC. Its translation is CASTIGMLADQETQYF.